The rows below give T cell receptor beta chains drawn from one sample of a study of cytomegalovirus exposure and HLA in healthy donors. Using immunoSEQ multiplex PCR, the repertoire was profiled, and TCRdb retains in-frame clones only, with some absent. The repertoire holds fewer than 200,000 clones, with roughly a tenth as singletons. The sample taken for sequencing was PBMCs. The receptors come from a woman in her thirties in good health and CMV-seropositive. Both conserved end residues are part of each CDR3. A D gene is named only where the DNA matches it firmly. Size is stated for part of the rows, as once, few or many counts, or as a class when the clone is expanded.

few,TRBJ1-2,TRBV12-5,TRBD1,CASGWTGVEGYTF,TGTGCTAGTGGTTGGACAGGGGTTGAGGGCTACACCTTC
-,TRBJ1-2,TRBV29-1,-,CSVFSRHGYTF,TGCAGCGTTTTCTCCAGGCATGGCTACACCTTC
few,TRBJ2-5,TRBV2,TRBD2,CAGGEGRETQYF,TGTGCAGGCGGGGAGGGGCGGGAGACCCAGTACTTC
-,TRBJ2-7,TRBV5-1,TRBD2,CASSLRSGGATYEQYF,TGCGCCAGCAGCTTGCGATCGGGGGGAGCGACCTACGAGCAGTACTTC
-,TRBJ2-7,TRBV19,TRBD2,CASSLGVSGSGEQYF,TGTGCCAGTAGTTTAGGGGTTAGCGGGAGTGGAGAGCAGTACTTC
few,TRBJ2-1,TRBV7-9,TRBD1,CASSFSGGLDEQFF,TGTGCCAGCAGCTTTTCAGGGGGCCTGGATGAGCAGTTCTTC
-,TRBJ2-7,TRBV25-1,-,CASSEWGGTNSYEQYF,TGTGCCAGCAGTGAATGGGGAGGTACGAACTCCTACGAGCAGTACTTC
few,TRBJ2-7,TRBV5-5,-,CASSFAREQYF,TGTGCCAGCAGCTTCGCGCGCGAGCAGTACTTC
-,TRBJ2-1,TRBV5-6,TRBD2,CASSLWTSPSYNEQFF,TGTGCCAGCAGCTTGTGGACTAGCCCCTCCTACAATGAGCAGTTCTTC
few,TRBJ1-2,TRBV11-2,TRBD1,CASSLDGTGDGYTF,TGTGCCAGCAGCTTAGACGGGACAGGGGATGGCTACACCTTC
-,TRBJ1-5,TRBV4-1,-,CASSQGGALNQPQHF,TGCGCCAGCAGCCAAGGAGGCGCATTAAATCAGCCCCAGCATTTT
few,TRBJ2-1,TRBV7-4,TRBD1,CASSSHKHDRGKNEQFF,TGTGCCAGCAGCTCCCACAAGCATGACAGGGGAAAAAATGAGCAGTTCTTC
few,TRBJ2-3,TRBV5-1,-,CASSLASTTRTDTQYF,TGCGCCAGCAGCTTGGCCTCTACTACCCGCACAGATACGCAGTATTTT
-,TRBJ2-7,TRBV5-4,-,CASSLDRSSYEQYF,TGTGCCAGCAGCTTGGACAGGTCCTCCTACGAGCAGTACTTC
few,TRBJ2-1,TRBV7-2,-,CASSLSGLNEQFF,TGTGCCAGCAGCTTGAGCGGACTTAATGAGCAGTTCTTC
-,TRBJ2-2,TRBV7-3,-,CASSPTGVSGELFF,TGTGCCAGCAGCCCGACAGGCGTTTCCGGGGAGCTGTTTTTT
once,TRBJ1-1,TRBV11-2,-,CASSLGTVTEAFF,TGTGCCAGCAGCTTAGGAACGGTCACTGAAGCTTTCTTT
few,TRBJ1-1,TRBV7-9,-,CASSTTSGAFF,TGTGCCAGCAGCACCACCTCGGGAGCTTTCTTT
few,TRBJ1-1,TRBV7-9,-,CASSLVGGNTEAFF,TGTGCCAGCAGCTTAGTCGGAGGGAACACTGAAGCTTTCTTT
few,TRBJ1-5,TRBV12-5,TRBD1,CASGKTGVGDQHF,TGTGCTAGTGGTAAAACAGGGGTCGGAGACCAGCATTTT
-,TRBJ1-1,TRBV6-5,-,CASSYGTDGAWAFF,TGTGCCAGCAGTTACGGTACAGATGGGGCTTGGGCTTTCTTT
few,TRBJ2-7,TRBV11-2,TRBD2,CASSYSGNYEQYF,TGTGCCAGCAGCTATAGCGGGAACTACGAGCAGTACTTC
-,TRBJ2-7,TRBV11-2,-,CASRRGLMTSNSYEQYF,TGTGCCAGCAGAAGAGGCCTGATGACCAGCAACTCCTACGAGCAGTACTTC
-,TRBJ2-3,TRBV10-3,-,CAISEGGSTDTQYF,TGTGCCATCAGTGAAGGAGGAAGCACAGATACGCAGTATTTT
few,TRBJ1-1,TRBV2,TRBD1,CASSPGGRGDFF,TGTGCCAGCAGCCCTGGGGGCAGGGGGGACTTCTTT
few,TRBJ1-5,TRBV4-2,-,CASSQDRVGVRGKQPQHF,TGTGCCAGCAGCCAAGATCGTGTTGGCGTAAGGGGGAAGCAGCCCCAGCATTTT
many,TRBJ2-4,TRBV5-6,TRBD2,CASSLVAGAKNIQYF,TGTGCCAGCAGCTTGGTAGCGGGGGCCAAAAACATTCAGTACTTC
few,TRBJ2-7,TRBV2,TRBD1,CASSERRGTGSHEQYF,TGTGCCAGCAGTGAGCGGCGGGGGACAGGGTCCCACGAGCAGTACTTC
-,TRBJ1-2,TRBV19,-,CASRLGAYYGYTF,TGTGCCAGTCGACTGGGGGCGTACTATGGCTACACCTTC
few,TRBJ1-3,TRBV15,-,CATSRQGAGNTIYF,TGTGCCACCAGCAGACAGGGCGCTGGAAACACCATATATTTT
-,TRBJ2-1,TRBV5-5,TRBD2,CASSFGGASYNEQFF,TGTGCCAGCAGCTTCGGGGGGGCCTCCTACAATGAGCAGTTCTTC
-,TRBJ2-3,TRBV5-6,TRBD2,CASSFVGLEISTDTQYF,TGTGCCAGCAGCTTTGTGGGACTAGAAATTAGCACAGATACGCAGTATTTT
few,TRBJ2-1,TRBV6-5,TRBD1,CASSHDRGPVNEQFF,TGTGCCAGCAGCCATGACAGGGGGCCGGTTAATGAGCAGTTCTTC
few,TRBJ2-1,TRBV6-5,-,CASSYGATSYNEQFF,TGTGCCAGCAGTTACGGGGCGACATCCTACAATGAGCAGTTCTTC
-,TRBJ1-2,TRBV5-1,TRBD1,CASSRTGDSGYTF,TGCGCCAGCAGCCGGACAGGGGACAGCGGCTACACCTTC
-,TRBJ2-1,TRBV4-1,TRBD2,CASSHSRTSGRAVYNEQFF,TGCGCCAGCAGCCATTCAAGGACTAGCGGGAGGGCCGTCTACAATGAGCAGTTCTTC
few,TRBJ1-1,TRBV5-1,-,CASSRQEGGTEAFF,TGCGCCAGCAGTCGGCAGGAAGGAGGGACTGAAGCTTTCTTT
few,TRBJ2-4,TRBV5-6,-,CASSLGGGLSKNIQYF,TGTGCCAGCAGCTTGGGAGGAGGGCTATCCAAAAACATTCAGTACTTC
few,TRBJ1-2,TRBV6-5,TRBD1,CASSATGANGYTF,TGTGCCAGCAGTGCGACAGGGGCGAATGGCTACACCTTC
-,TRBJ2-1,TRBV19,TRBD2,CASSISGLAGAYNEQFF,TGTGCCAGTAGTATATCTGGACTAGCGGGAGCGTACAATGAGCAGTTCTTC
few,TRBJ1-5,TRBV30,-,CAWSLGRISNQPQHF,TGTGCCTGGAGTTTGGGGCGGATTAGCAATCAGCCCCAGCATTTT
few,TRBJ2-1,TRBV5-1,-,CASSSAGTSSYNEQFF,TGCGCCAGCAGCTCGGCTGGGACTTCTTCCTACAATGAGCAGTTCTTC
-,TRBJ2-2,TRBV30,TRBD1,CAWSVSYVQQGVINTGELFF,TGTGCCTGGAGTGTGTCATACGTCCAACAGGGGGTGATAAACACCGGGGAGCTGTTTTTT
few,TRBJ1-2,TRBV23-1,-,CASRLFTGLYYGYTF,TGCGCCAGCCGTCTTTTTACAGGGTTATACTATGGCTACACCTTC
-,TRBJ2-5,TRBV2,-,CASIYVPGETQYF,TGTGCCAGCATATACGTCCCCGGGGAGACCCAGTACTTC
-,TRBJ2-3,TRBV5-1,TRBD2,CASRPGLAGVDTQYF,TGCGCCAGCAGACCTGGACTAGCGGGAGTAGATACGCAGTATTTT
few,TRBJ2-1,TRBV12-5,-,CASGLVAGDNEQFF,TGTGCTAGTGGTTTGGTAGCGGGCGACAATGAGCAGTTCTTC
-,TRBJ2-5,TRBV7-6,-,CASSSGRYQETQYF,TGTGCCAGCAGCTCAGGGAGGTACCAAGAGACCCAGTACTTC
few,TRBJ2-1,TRBV5-1,TRBD2,CASSSNGGLAVIYNEQFF,TGCGCCAGCAGCTCCAATGGAGGACTAGCGGTTATATACAATGAGCAGTTCTTC
few,TRBJ2-3,TRBV18,TRBD2,CASSPQTSGSTDTQYF,TGTGCCAGCTCACCACAGACTAGCGGGTCCACAGATACGCAGTATTTT
-,TRBJ1-1,TRBV7-9,-,CASSLPRDGFADTEAFF,TGTGCCAGCAGCTTACCCAGGGATGGATTCGCGGACACTGAAGCTTTCTTT
-,TRBJ2-7,TRBV7-9,-,CASSLTGVTYEQYF,TGTGCCAGCAGCTTAACGGGTGTGACCTACGAGCAGTACTTC
few,TRBJ2-5,TRBV6-1,TRBD1,CASSRSGGQETQYF,TGTGCCAGCAGCCGTTCAGGGGGACAAGAGACCCAGTACTTC
few,TRBJ1-4,TRBV15,TRBD1,CATSTGGEIEKLFF,TGTGCCACCTCTACAGGGGGCGAAATTGAAAAACTGTTTTTT
-,TRBJ1-4,TRBV10-2,TRBD1,CASSDPTGHGEKLFF,TGCGCCAGCAGTGACCCGACAGGGCATGGTGAAAAACTGTTTTTT
few,TRBJ1-5,TRBV6-5,TRBD1,CASSLDRVNQPQHF,TGTGCCAGCAGTCTGGACAGGGTAAATCAGCCCCAGCATTTT
few,TRBJ1-2,TRBV5-6,TRBD1,CASRGYRGLSYGYTF,TGTGCCAGCAGGGGATACAGGGGACTTAGCTATGGCTACACCTTC
-,TRBJ2-3,TRBV9,TRBD2,CASSVGLAESTDTQYF,TGTGCCAGCAGCGTAGGTCTAGCGGAGAGCACAGATACGCAGTATTTT
once,TRBJ2-3,TRBV18,-,CASSPFSENTDTQYF,TGTGCCAGCTCACCGTTTAGCGAGAACACAGATACGCAGTATTTT